One sample yielded the 3 T cell receptor beta chains listed below, sequenced in a study of CD4 T cells in relation to SARS-CoV-2 and coronaviruses. CD4+ T cells from unexposed donors were obtained before the COVID-19 pandemic (2011-2018). Isolation of CD4+ T cells took place after less than twelve days in culture. TCRdb's copy holds only in-frame clones and misses some; the assay was immunoSEQ multiplex PCR. The table has 15,000 to 20,000 clones, around 78% seen once. No cognate antigen is known for these TCRs. Material for sequencing was CD4+ T cells from PBMCs, cultured in vitro. All receptors come from a human donor in good health.

V gene TRBV2 combines with J gene TRBJ2-7; D gene unclear. The CDR3 is made up of 14 amino acids. Between the trimmed V and J ends, which lost 8 bases and 0 bases, there was a span of 14 bases. Germline CDR1 reads SNHLY; CDR2 reads FYNNEI. The DNA for the CDR3 is TGTGCCAGCGGGTTATTAGTGAGCTCCTACGAGCAGTACTTC. Translation gives CASGLLVSSYEQYF.

This clone was recorded once. The V and J genes are TRBV7-2 and TRBJ2-4; no firm D call. The CDR3 totals 16 residues. The germline V and J ends were trimmed by 4 bases and 0 bases, with 13 bases remaining between them. Germline V gene lookup returns CDR1 SGHTA and CDR2 FQGNSA. In DNA, the CDR3 is TGTGCCAGCAGCTACGACTCCGACTTAGCCAAAAACATTCAGTACTTC. It codes for CASSYDSDLAKNIQYF.

The gene calls are TRBV10-3 and TRBJ2-2; TRBD2 might be the D (6 bases). CDR3 length: 14 amino acids. V lost 11 bases and J 4 bases, leaving 17 bases between the germline ends. Germline CDR1 is ENHRY and CDR2 is SYGVKD. CDR3 DNA sequence: TGTGCCGGACGCGGGGAAAGGGGCACCGGGGAGCTGTTTTTT. Its protein is CAGRGERGTGELFF.